The rows below give T cell receptor beta chains drawn from one sample of a study of cytomegalovirus exposure and HLA in healthy donors. Sequencing was performed with immunoSEQ multiplex PCR; in TCRdb, only in-frame clones are kept and a portion is missing. The table lists about 180,000 clones, 70% to 85% of them singletons, with 1.2% in the top ten. Sample: PBMCs. Receptor source: a girl aged 2 to 10 in good health and CMV-seropositive. Each CDR3 is given with its conserved first and last residue. The D gene is left open where the match is weak. The size entry is marked missing in some rows and otherwise reads once, few, many or a size class.

NA TRBJ2-3 NA TRBV9 CASSVGGYSTDTQYF TGTGCCAGCAGCGTAGGAGGGTATAGCACAGATACGCAGTATTTT
TRBD2 TRBJ2-1 NA TRBV7-2 CASSLTGGPDEQFF TGTGCCAGCAGCTTAACGGGAGGGCCCGATGAGCAGTTCTTC
NA TRBJ1-2 NA TRBV27 CASSFQDGDYGYTF TGTGCCAGCAGTTTTCAGGACGGGGACTATGGCTACACCTTC
TRBD2 TRBJ2-1 NA TRBV5-6 CASSLVPSGISGEQFF TGTGCCAGCAGCTTGGTCCCTAGCGGGATATCTGGTGAGCAGTTCTTC
NA TRBJ2-7 NA TRBV15 CATGPQGPPYEQYF TGTGCCACCGGGCCCCAGGGGCCGCCCTACGAGCAGTACTTC
TRBD2 TRBJ2-1 NA TRBV4-1 CASSQPTSGRRYNEQFF TGCGCCAGCAGCCAACCAACTAGCGGGAGGCGTTACAATGAGCAGTTCTTC
NA TRBJ1-5 NA TRBV27 CASKATENQPQHF TGTGCCAGCAAAGCTACAGAGAATCAGCCCCAGCATTTT
NA TRBJ1-2 NA TRBV28 CASSSPVGGPNYGYTF TGTGCCAGCAGTTCACCCGTGGGCGGGCCCAACTATGGCTACACCTTC
NA TRBJ1-4 NA TRBV30 CAWSGVDFNEKLFF TGTGCCTGGAGTGGGGTCGACTTTAATGAAAAACTGTTTTTT
TRBD2 TRBJ2-2 NA TRBV29-1 CSVAHGGDRTGELFF TGCAGCGTCGCCCATGGGGGGGACCGGACCGGGGAGCTGTTTTTT
NA TRBJ1-2 NA TRBV27 CASSNQGNYGYTF TGTGCCAGCAGTAACCAGGGCAACTATGGCTACACCTTC
NA TRBJ2-5 NA TRBV19 CASSIGFEGQETQYF TGTGCCAGTAGTATAGGTTTTGAGGGCCAAGAGACCCAGTACTTC
NA TRBJ1-1 few TRBV29-1 CSVQVRMNTEAFF TGCAGCGTTCAGGTCAGAATGAACACTGAAGCTTTCTTT
NA TRBJ2-2 few TRBV29-1 CSARQRTGELFF TGCAGCGCTCGACAGAGAACCGGGGAGCTGTTTTTT